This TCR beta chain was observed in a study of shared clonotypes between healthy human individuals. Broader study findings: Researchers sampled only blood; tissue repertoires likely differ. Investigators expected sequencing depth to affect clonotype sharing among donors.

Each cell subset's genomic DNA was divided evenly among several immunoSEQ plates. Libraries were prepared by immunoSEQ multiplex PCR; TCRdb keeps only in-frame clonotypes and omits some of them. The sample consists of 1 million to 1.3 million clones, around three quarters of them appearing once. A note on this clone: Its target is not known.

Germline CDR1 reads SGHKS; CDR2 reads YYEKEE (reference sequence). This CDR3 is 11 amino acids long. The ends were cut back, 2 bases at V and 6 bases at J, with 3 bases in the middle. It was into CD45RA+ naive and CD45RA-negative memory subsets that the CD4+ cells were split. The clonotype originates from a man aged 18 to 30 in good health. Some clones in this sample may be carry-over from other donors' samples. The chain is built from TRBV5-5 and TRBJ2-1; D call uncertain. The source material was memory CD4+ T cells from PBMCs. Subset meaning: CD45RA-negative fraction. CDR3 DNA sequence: TGTGCCAGCAGCTTTTTCAATGAGCAGTTCTTC. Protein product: CASSFFNEQFF.